These T cell receptor beta chains were read from a single sample in a study of resident and recirculating memory T cells in vitiligo. Generated by immunoSEQ multiplex PCR, the TCRdb table keeps only in-frame clones and is missing some. Found here are 75,000 to 95,000 clones, about 90% of them singletons; the top ten hold roughly 5%. Sequenced material: blood. All receptors derive from a male donor with vitiligo. Both conserved end residues are part of each CDR3. The order of the fields is J gene, D gene, V gene, clone size, CDR3 protein, CDR3 DNA. The D gene is left open where the match is weak. The size entry is marked missing in some rows and otherwise reads once, few, many or a size class.

j_gene: TRBJ1-1; d_gene: NA; v_gene: TRBV18; abundance: NA; CDR3aa: CASPPPTAAFF; CDR3nt: TGTGCCAGCCCTCCACCCACTGCGGCTTTCTTT
j_gene: TRBJ2-1; d_gene: NA; v_gene: TRBV6-5; abundance: once; CDR3aa: CATISPEARNEQFF; CDR3nt: TGTGCCACCATCTCCCCCGAGGCGAGGAATGAGCAGTTCTTC
j_gene: TRBJ2-1; d_gene: NA; v_gene: TRBV2; abundance: NA; CDR3aa: CASSWFLAGPYNEQFF; CDR3nt: TGTGCCAGCAGTTGGTTCCTCGCAGGGCCCTACAATGAGCAGTTCTTC
j_gene: TRBJ1-3; d_gene: TRBD1; v_gene: TRBV2; abundance: NA; CDR3aa: CASSPDRAGNTIYF; CDR3nt: TGTGCCAGCAGCCCGGACAGGGCCGGAAACACCATATATTTT
j_gene: TRBJ2-1; d_gene: TRBD2; v_gene: TRBV7-2; abundance: NA; CDR3aa: CASSPGLAYNEQFF; CDR3nt: TGTGCCAGCAGCCCAGGACTAGCGTACAATGAGCAGTTCTTC
j_gene: TRBJ2-7; d_gene: NA; v_gene: TRBV28; abundance: NA; CDR3aa: CASKGWGTYREQYF; CDR3nt: TGTGCCAGCAAGGGGTGGGGGACTTATCGCGAGCAGTACTTC
j_gene: TRBJ1-5; d_gene: TRBD1; v_gene: TRBV2; abundance: NA; CDR3aa: CASSEGQGAQPQHF; CDR3nt: TGTGCCAGCAGTGAGGGACAGGGGGCCCAGCCCCAGCATTTT
j_gene: TRBJ2-1; d_gene: TRBD1; v_gene: TRBV7-2; abundance: NA; CDR3aa: CASSFLQGANEQFF; CDR3nt: TGTGCCAGCAGCTTCCTACAGGGGGCAAATGAGCAGTTCTTC
j_gene: TRBJ2-2; d_gene: TRBD2; v_gene: TRBV18; abundance: NA; CDR3aa: CASSRSGSGNTGELFF; CDR3nt: TGTGCCAGCTCACGAAGCGGGAGTGGGAACACCGGGGAGCTGTTTTTT
j_gene: TRBJ2-2; d_gene: TRBD2; v_gene: TRBV6-6; abundance: NA; CDR3aa: CASSRRGGTGELFF; CDR3nt: TGTGCCAGCAGCCGGCGGGGGGGCACCGGGGAGCTGTTTTTT
j_gene: TRBJ2-7; d_gene: TRBD1; v_gene: TRBV18; abundance: NA; CDR3aa: CASSPRQGRTYEQYF; CDR3nt: TGTGCCAGCTCACCCCGACAGGGCCGCACCTACGAGCAGTACTTC
j_gene: TRBJ2-7; d_gene: NA; v_gene: TRBV28; abundance: NA; CDR3aa: CASSSAGIHQPSYEQYF; CDR3nt: TGTGCCAGCAGTAGCGCAGGGATTCACCAACCCTCCTACGAGCAGTACTTC
j_gene: TRBJ2-5; d_gene: NA; v_gene: TRBV27; abundance: NA; CDR3aa: CASSLSLGRETQYF; CDR3nt: TGTGCCAGCAGTTTATCTCTCGGGAGAGAGACCCAGTACTTC
j_gene: TRBJ2-7; d_gene: TRBD2; v_gene: TRBV4-1; abundance: NA; CDR3aa: CASRLPLAGGPYEQYF; CDR3nt: TGCGCCAGCAGACTACCGCTAGCGGGAGGGCCCTACGAGCAGTACTTC
j_gene: TRBJ1-2; d_gene: TRBD1; v_gene: TRBV28; abundance: NA; CDR3aa: CASSLGQINYGYTF; CDR3nt: TGTGCCAGCAGCTTGGGACAGATTAACTATGGCTACACCTTC
j_gene: TRBJ2-5; d_gene: NA; v_gene: TRBV5-1; abundance: NA; CDR3aa: CASMEGAGSQETQYF; CDR3nt: TGCGCCAGCATGGAGGGGGCAGGGAGCCAAGAGACCCAGTACTTC
j_gene: TRBJ1-4; d_gene: TRBD1; v_gene: TRBV19; abundance: NA; CDR3aa: CASRGKRATNEKLFF; CDR3nt: TGTGCCAGCAGGGGGAAGAGGGCAACTAATGAAAAACTGTTTTTT
j_gene: TRBJ2-7; d_gene: NA; v_gene: TRBV7-9; abundance: NA; CDR3aa: CASSLVLAGVTYEQYF; CDR3nt: TGTGCCAGCAGCTTAGTGTTGGCAGGGGTTACTTACGAGCAGTACTTC
j_gene: TRBJ2-1; d_gene: TRBD1; v_gene: TRBV7-9; abundance: NA; CDR3aa: CASSPTGTGGDEQFF; CDR3nt: TGTGCCAGCAGCCCTACCGGGACAGGGGGCGATGAGCAGTTCTTC
j_gene: TRBJ1-2; d_gene: NA; v_gene: TRBV19; abundance: NA; CDR3aa: CASMLKGKGYTF; CDR3nt: TGTGCCAGTATGCTAAAGGGGAAAGGCTACACCTTC
j_gene: TRBJ2-7; d_gene: NA; v_gene: TRBV15; abundance: once; CDR3aa: CATTPGRPLNGEQYF; CDR3nt: TGTGCCACCACCCCCGGGAGACCCTTAAACGGGGAGCAGTACTTC
j_gene: TRBJ1-2; d_gene: NA; v_gene: TRBV6-4; abundance: NA; CDR3aa: CASSASGFGDYGYTF; CDR3nt: TGTGCCAGCAGTGCATCGGGTTTCGGTGACTATGGCTACACCTTC
j_gene: TRBJ2-1; d_gene: TRBD1; v_gene: TRBV27; abundance: NA; CDR3aa: CASSPTGGTYNEQFF; CDR3nt: TGTGCCAGCAGTCCAACAGGGGGTACCTACAATGAGCAGTTCTTC
j_gene: TRBJ1-1; d_gene: NA; v_gene: TRBV11-2; abundance: NA; CDR3aa: CASYRENTEAFF; CDR3nt: TGTGCCAGTTACAGGGAGAACACTGAAGCTTTCTTT
j_gene: TRBJ2-1; d_gene: TRBD1; v_gene: TRBV6-5; abundance: NA; CDR3aa: CASSYDGTGGFEQFF; CDR3nt: TGTGCCAGCAGTTACGATGGGACAGGGGGCTTTGAGCAGTTCTTC
j_gene: TRBJ2-7; d_gene: TRBD2; v_gene: TRBV7-2; abundance: NA; CDR3aa: CASSLGAGGAYEQYF; CDR3nt: TGTGCCAGCAGCTTAGGAGCGGGGGGGGCCTACGAGCAGTACTTC
j_gene: TRBJ1-2; d_gene: NA; v_gene: TRBV2; abundance: once; CDR3aa: CASSDGRGAF; CDR3nt: TGTGCCAGCAGTGATGGGAGGGGGGCCTTC
j_gene: TRBJ2-5; d_gene: TRBD1; v_gene: TRBV6-5; abundance: NA; CDR3aa: CASSPLGTGETQYF; CDR3nt: TGTGCCAGCAGTCCCCTTGGGACAGGAGAGACCCAGTACTTC
j_gene: TRBJ2-7; d_gene: NA; v_gene: TRBV12-5; abundance: NA; CDR3aa: CARGKRDSYEQYF; CDR3nt: TGTGCAAGGGGGAAACGGGACTCCTACGAGCAGTACTTC
j_gene: TRBJ2-1; d_gene: NA; v_gene: TRBV5-1; abundance: NA; CDR3aa: CASSSTGVPEREQFF; CDR3nt: TGCGCCAGCAGTTCGACCGGGGTACCAGAGCGTGAGCAGTTCTTC
j_gene: TRBJ2-7; d_gene: TRBD2; v_gene: TRBV10-2; abundance: NA; CDR3aa: CASSFLADGEQYF; CDR3nt: TGCGCCAGCAGTTTCCTAGCGGACGGCGAGCAGTACTTC
j_gene: TRBJ1-4; d_gene: NA; v_gene: TRBV5-1; abundance: NA; CDR3aa: CASSLGTVKEKLFF; CDR3nt: TGCGCCAGCAGCTTGGGGACAGTAAAAGAAAAACTGTTTTTT
j_gene: TRBJ2-7; d_gene: NA; v_gene: TRBV30; abundance: few; CDR3aa: CAWSQDYSYEQYF; CDR3nt: TGTGCCTGGAGTCAGGACTACTCCTACGAGCAGTACTTC
j_gene: TRBJ2-5; d_gene: NA; v_gene: TRBV11-2; abundance: NA; CDR3aa: CASSPLMTGRETQYF; CDR3nt: TGTGCCAGCAGCCCCCTAATGACAGGGAGGGAGACCCAGTACTTC
j_gene: TRBJ1-2; d_gene: TRBD1; v_gene: TRBV7-2; abundance: NA; CDR3aa: CASSLRGLGGYTF; CDR3nt: TGTGCCAGCAGCTTAAGGGGGCTTGGTGGCTACACCTTC
j_gene: TRBJ1-2; d_gene: NA; v_gene: TRBV7-2; abundance: NA; CDR3aa: CASSLAIEGRNGYTF; CDR3nt: TGTGCCAGCAGCTTAGCGATCGAGGGGAGGAATGGCTACACCTTC
j_gene: TRBJ2-5; d_gene: NA; v_gene: TRBV15; abundance: NA; CDR3aa: CATSLSETQYF; CDR3nt: TGTGCCACCAGCCTTAGTGAGACCCAGTACTTC
j_gene: TRBJ2-7; d_gene: TRBD2; v_gene: TRBV5-1; abundance: NA; CDR3aa: CASSLAGHRAGISYEQYF; CDR3nt: TGCGCCAGCAGCTTGGCCGGCCATAGAGCGGGGATATCCTACGAGCAGTACTTC
j_gene: TRBJ1-3; d_gene: TRBD1; v_gene: TRBV6-6; abundance: NA; CDR3aa: CASSGGQLGTGNTIYF; CDR3nt: TGTGCCAGCAGTGGGGGACAGTTAGGGACTGGAAACACCATATATTTT
j_gene: TRBJ2-1; d_gene: TRBD2; v_gene: TRBV4-1; abundance: NA; CDR3aa: CASSQGEAGVEVEQFF; CDR3nt: TGCGCCAGCAGCCAAGGGGAAGCGGGGGTGGAGGTTGAGCAGTTCTTC